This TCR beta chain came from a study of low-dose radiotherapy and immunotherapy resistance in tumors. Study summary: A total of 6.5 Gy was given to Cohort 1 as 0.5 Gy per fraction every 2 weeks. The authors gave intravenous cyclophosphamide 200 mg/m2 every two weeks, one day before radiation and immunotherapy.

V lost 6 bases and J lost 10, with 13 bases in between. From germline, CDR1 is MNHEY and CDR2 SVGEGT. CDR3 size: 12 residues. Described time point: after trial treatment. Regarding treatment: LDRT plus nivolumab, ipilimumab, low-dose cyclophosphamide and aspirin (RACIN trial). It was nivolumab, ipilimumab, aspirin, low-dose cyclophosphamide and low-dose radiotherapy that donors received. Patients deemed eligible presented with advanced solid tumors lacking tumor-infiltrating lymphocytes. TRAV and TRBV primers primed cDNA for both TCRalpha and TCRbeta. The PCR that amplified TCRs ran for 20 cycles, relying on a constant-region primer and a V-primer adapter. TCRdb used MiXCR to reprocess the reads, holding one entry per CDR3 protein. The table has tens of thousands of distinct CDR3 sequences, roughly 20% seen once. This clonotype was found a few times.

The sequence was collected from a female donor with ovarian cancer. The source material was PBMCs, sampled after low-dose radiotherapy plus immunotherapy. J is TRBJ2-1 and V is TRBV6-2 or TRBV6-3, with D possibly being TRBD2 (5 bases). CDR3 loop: CASRELGIEQFF. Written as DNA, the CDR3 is TGTGCCAGCAGGGAACTAGGAATAGAGCAGTTCTTC.